This T cell receptor (beta chain) originates from a study of blood T cell repertoires in COVID-19. Study as a whole: Material from acute and convalescent COVID-19 was sourced from the United States, Italy and Spain. PBMCs, B-cell-depleted T cells, or T cells were the source of the cDNA or gDNA that made up the material.

Study processing details: For nucleated cells, counts were estimated from reference gene primer amplification. Repertoires were generated with immunoSEQ multiplex PCR, while TCRdb's copy carries only in-frame clones and drops some. For V, J and clone size, that table is used; D and trimming come from the DNA. This table has around 620,000 clones, over 80% appearing once. The count of this clone is one. Input material: peripheral blood. The clonotype was recovered from a woman between 18 and 29 years old with acute or convalescent COVID-19.

The CDR3 spells CASSHWNTEAFF. The CDR3 DNA is TGTGCCAGCAGCCACTGGAACACTGAAGCTTTCTTT. V is TRBV3-1 (or the pseudogene TRBV3-2) and J is TRBJ1-1; D ambiguous. V lost 3 bases, J lost 1 base, and 3 bases lay in between. Germline V CDR1 and CDR2: LGHDT, YNNKEL (reference sequence). This CDR3 has 12 residues.